This TCR beta chain stems from a study of T cell responses to AZD1222 COVID-19 vaccine (dated by TCRdb to the early 2020s). A note on the overall study: AZD1222 recipients given second doses at about 4 weeks or at about 12 weeks were pooled, since spike-specific TCR depth and breadth were not found to differ between the two schedules. Trial participants were enrolled by age into 18-55, 56-69 and 70-plus year subgroups, with around 150, 28 and 57 TCR-sequenced participants respectively. A total of approximately 230 trial participants underwent TCR sequencing, of whom around 200 received two doses of AZD1222 and roughly 25 received two doses of the MenACWY control vaccine. General conclusions and limits of the study: The vaccine-associated CD4 TCRs covered the entire spike protein, and the dominant responses fell in regions 160-218 and 743-854. After two AZD1222 doses, both the breadth and the depth of spike-specific TCRs were significantly higher than at day 0 and than in MenACWY recipients. Reportedly, close to half of the unique spike-specific TCRs recognized epitopes lying outside the regions that are mutated in the B.1.351 and B.1.1.7 variants. Most participants were white British and females outnumbered males, and the authors suggested that clonal diversity may have been underestimated. Only a handful of AZD1222 recipients were SARS-CoV-2 seropositive at baseline, limiting conclusions about previously exposed vaccinees. Because no samples from the day 14 peak response were available, repertoires could be characterized only after the peak T cell response. The 56-69-year group was small, and its depth increase did not reach significance, likely because of low power.

Interpreted using the paper, the time point label stands for: baseline before first vaccination. Vaccinee samples were obtained from the UK trials COV001 and COV002, which included a single-blind randomized controlled phase 2/3 trial of AZD1222 (ChAdOx1 nCoV-19) in healthy adults. For TCRbeta chain sequencing, PBMC samples were collected from trial participants at day 0 and at day 28 after the second dose. The CDR3 regions of human TCRbeta chains were subjected to immunosequencing. The authors processed their data as follows. Repertoire TCRs were checked for matches against a reference library of SARS-CoV-2-specific TCRs that had been generated using the MIRA antigen-specificity platform. Breadth was defined as the fraction of unique TCRs that were SARS-CoV-2-associated. Depth was defined as the fraction of total T cells that were SARS-CoV-2-associated. Using the MIRA data, every spike-specific TCR was mapped to the spike region that the TCR reacted to and assigned to either a CD4 or a CD8 class. Log10-transformed breadth and depth values were compared by one-way ANOVA with Sidak's multiple comparisons tests. TCRdb obtained this table from immuneACCESS and retained in-frame rearrangements with V and J assigned. These tables miss some clones; where compared with another copy, unresolved V genes account for less than half of the shortfall, and the remainder is unexplained. V and J calls and clone size are given by that table; D and trimming were obtained from the DNA. The sample table lists more than 95,000 clones, around nine tenths of them with a count of one. The ten largest account for around 6.9% of the sample.

Looking up the germline V gene yields CDR1 SGHTA and CDR2 FQGNSA. The CDR3 numbers 17 residues from cysteine through phenylalanine. The read is trimmed to its CDR3 DNA, 51 bases read in frame from base 1. The germline ends are 18 bases apart after V is trimmed by 4 bases and J by 5 bases. Concerning this clone: The antigen this receptor binds is unknown. Qualities for individual bases were not recorded, and no much larger clone is one base off.

The chain employs TRBV7-2 and TRBJ1-6, with the D gene uncertain. The origin of this receptor is an adult in good health. Sequenced material: peripheral blood, taken on day 0 of AZD1222 vaccination. The bases are TGTGCCAGCAGCTACGTCCTGGGAAGGGCGGATAATTCACCCCTCCACTTT. Its product reads: CASSYVLGRADNSPLHF.